This is a list of T cell receptor beta chains from one sample in a study of cytomegalovirus exposure and HLA in healthy donors. Here immunoSEQ multiplex PCR was the method, and the copy in TCRdb shows in-frame clones only, minus some. The data hold roughly 130,000 clones, with around 8.5% observed a single time. Sequencing used PBMCs. The origin of the receptors is a middle-aged man in good health and CMV-seronegative. The CDR3 runs from the conserved cysteine through the conserved F or W. A D gene is named only where the DNA matches it firmly. The size of a clone is reported for some rows only, either as once, few or many, or as a class for expanded clones.

D: .
V: TRBV25-1
size: few
J: TRBJ1-2
CDR3: CASREPQGLYGYTF
DNA: TGTGCCAGCAGGGAACCCCAGGGACTCTATGGCTACACCTTC

D: TRBD2
V: TRBV7-9
size: .
J: TRBJ2-3
CDR3: CASSPRLAGERTDTQYF
DNA: TGTGCCAGCAGCCCCCGACTAGCGGGGGAGAGGACAGATACGCAGTATTTT

D: .
V: TRBV6-5
size: .
J: TRBJ2-7
CDR3: CASTTSPQSYEQYF
DNA: TGTGCCAGCACTACGTCACCACAGTCCTACGAGCAGTACTTC

D: .
V: TRBV27
size: .
J: TRBJ2-5
CDR3: CASSLSGGGQTQYF
DNA: TGTGCCAGCAGTTTATCGGGGGGAGGACAGACCCAGTACTTC

D: .
V: TRBV11-2
size: few
J: TRBJ1-4
CDR3: CASSGDTYLNEKLFF
DNA: TGTGCCAGCAGCGGCGACACATACTTGAATGAAAAACTGTTTTTT

D: .
V: TRBV7-6
size: .
J: TRBJ2-7
CDR3: CASSVGTSYEQYF
DNA: TGTGCCAGCAGCGTCGGGACATCCTACGAGCAGTACTTC

D: .
V: TRBV19
size: few
J: TRBJ1-1
CDR3: CASSLNTEAFF
DNA: TGTGCCAGTAGTCTTAACACTGAAGCTTTCTTT

D: TRBD1
V: TRBV7-2
size: .
J: TRBJ1-6
CDR3: CASSLQGTGVSPLHF
DNA: TGTGCCAGCAGCCTACAGGGGACAGGGGTTTCACCCCTCCACTTT

D: .
V: TRBV7-6
size: .
J: TRBJ1-2
CDR3: CASSLAGGGDGYTF
DNA: TGTGCCAGCAGCTTAGCCGGGGGGGGCGATGGCTACACCTTC

D: .
V: TRBV7-2
size: .
J: TRBJ2-5
CDR3: CASSSRGFQETQYF
DNA: TGTGCCAGCAGCTCTAGGGGATTCCAAGAGACCCAGTACTTC

D: .
V: TRBV6-1
size: .
J: TRBJ2-3
CDR3: CASTLASYSTDTQYF
DNA: TGTGCCAGCACCTTAGCGTCCTATAGCACAGATACGCAGTATTTT

D: .
V: TRBV5-6
size: few
J: TRBJ2-3
CDR3: CASSFGGTDTQYF
DNA: TGTGCCAGCAGCTTCGGTGGCACAGATACGCAGTATTTT

D: .
V: TRBV30
size: few
J: TRBJ1-4
CDR3: CAWSQRANEKLFF
DNA: TGTGCCTGGAGTCAACGGGCTAATGAAAAACTGTTTTTT

D: .
V: TRBV1
size: .
J: TRBJ2-5
CDR3: CTSSLRTGGGPLLRETQYF
DNA: TGCACCAGCAGCTTAAGGACAGGGGGCGGCCCCCTTCTCAGAGAGACCCAGTACTTC

D: .
V: TRBV10-1
size: .
J: TRBJ1-1
CDR3: CASSFSLNTEAFF
DNA: TGCGCCAGCAGCTTTAGCTTGAACACTGAAGCTTTCTTT

D: .
V: TRBV10-3
size: few
J: TRBJ1-2
CDR3: CAISEELLDYGYTF
DNA: TGTGCCATCAGTGAGGAACTGCTTGACTATGGCTACACCTTC

D: .
V: TRBV4-3
size: .
J: TRBJ2-1
CDR3: CASSQDRSGQVNEQFF
DNA: TGCGCCAGCAGCCAAGATCGGAGCGGCCAGGTTAATGAGCAGTTCTTC